This entry describes one T cell receptor beta chain. This sample stems from a study of blood T cell repertoires in COVID-19. Study details: Specimens from acute and convalescent COVID-19 originated in the United States, Italy and Spain. PBMCs, B-cell-depleted T cells, or T cells provided the cDNA or gDNA that made up the material.

The ends were cut back, 0 bases at V and 4 bases at J, with 9 bases in the middle. Germline CDR1 GTSNPN, CDR2 SVGIG (reference sequence). There are 13 residues in the CDR3. Source study methods: Scientists estimated how many nucleated cells there were by amplifying reference gene primers. This table comes from immunoSEQ multiplex PCR, and its TCRdb copy is limited to in-frame clones, with some not included. The D gene and trimming were derived from the DNA, and the V and J assignments and clone size from that table. Counted here are 150,000 to 200,000 clones, 60% to 85% occurring once; the ten biggest clones make up roughly 7.8%.

The sample consisted of peripheral blood. V and J are TRBV30 and TRBJ1-1; the D gene is possibly TRBD1 (5 bases). The TCR comes from a woman between 45 and 60 years old with active or convalescent COVID-19. The chain's CDR3 is CAWSVFRATEAFF. The CDR3 bases are TGTGCCTGGAGTGTATTCAGGGCCACTGAAGCTTTCTTT.